The sequence of this T cell receptor beta chain was determined in a study of cytomegalovirus exposure and HLA in healthy donors. Study-level background: Samples from HLA-typed donors yielded approximately 80 million unique TCRs in an early data release.

The PCR used 60 Vbeta and 13 Jbeta primers. Only in-frame clones appear in the TCRdb table, and some are missing; sequencing was by immunoSEQ multiplex PCR. The listing records approximately 100,000 clones. The length of the CDR3 is 13 residues. The germline V gene has CDR1 LNHDA and CDR2 SQIVND (reference sequence). Trimming removed 3 bases at V and 9 bases at J, with 12 bases between. The receptor was isolated from a man between 40 and 49 years old in good health and CMV-seronegative. The specimen was PBMCs. This sequence joins TRBV19 and TRBJ2-1; a possible D gene is TRBD2 (6 bases). The CDR3 sequence is CASSIGAGGEQFF. For the CDR3, the DNA is TGTGCCAGTAGTATTGGGGCCGGGGGTGAGCAGTTCTTC.